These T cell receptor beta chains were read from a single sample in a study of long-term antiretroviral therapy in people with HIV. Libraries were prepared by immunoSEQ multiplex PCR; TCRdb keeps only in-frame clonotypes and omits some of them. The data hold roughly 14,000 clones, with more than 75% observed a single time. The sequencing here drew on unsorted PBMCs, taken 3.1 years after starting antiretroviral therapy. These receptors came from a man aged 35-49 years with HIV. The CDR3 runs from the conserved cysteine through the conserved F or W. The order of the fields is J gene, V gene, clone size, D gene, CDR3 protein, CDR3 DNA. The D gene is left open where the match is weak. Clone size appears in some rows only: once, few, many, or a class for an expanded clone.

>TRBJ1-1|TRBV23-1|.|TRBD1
CASMAGGGGGRTEAFF
TGCGCCAGCATGGCAGGGGGTGGTGGGGGGCGAACTGAAGCTTTCTTT
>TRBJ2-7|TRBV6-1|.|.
CASSEWTSTYEQYF
TGTGCCAGCAGTGAATGGACCTCAACCTACGAGCAGTACTTC
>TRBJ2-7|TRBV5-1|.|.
CASSWDTSSYEQYF
TGCGCCAGCAGCTGGGACACCAGCTCCTACGAGCAGTACTTC
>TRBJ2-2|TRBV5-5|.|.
CASSPRGTGELFF
TGTGCCAGCAGCCCCCGGGGCACCGGGGAGCTGTTTTTT
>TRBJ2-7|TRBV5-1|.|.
CASSLVQGGSYEQYF
TGCGCCAGCAGCTTGGTACAGGGAGGCTCCTACGAGCAGTACTTC
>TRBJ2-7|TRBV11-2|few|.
CASSFDTTYEQYF
TGTGCCAGCAGCTTCGACACTACCTACGAGCAGTACTTC
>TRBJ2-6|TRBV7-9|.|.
CASSLARETGANVLTF
TGTGCCAGCAGCTTAGCGCGGGAAACTGGGGCCAACGTCCTGACTTTC
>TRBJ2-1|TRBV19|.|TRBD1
CASSSTGSYNEQFF
TGTGCCAGTAGTTCGACAGGGTCCTACAATGAGCAGTTCTTC
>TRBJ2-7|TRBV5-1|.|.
CASSFDSYEQYF
TGCGCCAGCAGCTTCGACTCCTACGAGCAGTACTTC
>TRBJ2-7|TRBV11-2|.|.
CASSQGPGSSYEQYF
TGTGCCAGCAGCCAAGGGCCGGGGAGCTCCTACGAGCAGTACTTC
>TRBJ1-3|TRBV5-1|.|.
CASSLSTIQSGNTIYF
TGCGCCAGCAGCTTGAGTACCATTCAATCTGGAAACACCATATATTTT
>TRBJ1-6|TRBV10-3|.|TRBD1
CAISGVLATGDPYNSPLHF
TGTGCCATCAGTGGCGTTTTAGCGACAGGGGATCCCTATAATTCACCCCTCCACTTT
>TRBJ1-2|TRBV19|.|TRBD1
CASTPGQDNYGYTF
TGTGCCAGTACTCCGGGACAGGACAACTATGGCTACACCTTC
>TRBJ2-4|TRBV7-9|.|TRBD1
CASRTTGGETDIQYF
TGTGCCAGCAGAACTACAGGGGGCGAGACGGACATTCAGTACTTC
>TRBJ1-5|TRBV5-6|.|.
CASSLGGLQPQHF
TGTGCCAGCAGCTTGGGGGGGCTGCAGCCCCAGCATTTT
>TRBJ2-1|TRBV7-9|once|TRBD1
CASSLSTGGLKGNEQFF
TGTGCCAGCAGCTTAAGCACAGGGGGCCTCAAGGGGAATGAGCAGTTCTTC
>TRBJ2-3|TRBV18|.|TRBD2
CASSPLLAGGSTDTQYF
TGTGCCAGCTCACCACTCCTAGCGGGGGGGTCCACAGATACGCAGTATTTT
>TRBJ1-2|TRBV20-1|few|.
CSALGGGYTF
TGCAGTGCTCTGGGGGGAGGCTACACCTTC